These 23 T cell receptor beta chains were sequenced from one sample in a study of cytomegalovirus exposure and HLA in healthy donors. The PCR contained 60 Vbeta and 13 Jbeta primers. TCRdb keeps only in-frame clones here, not all; method: immunoSEQ multiplex PCR. Of about 160,000 clones listed, 65% to 70% were seen once; the top ten hold roughly 4.1%. What was sequenced was PBMCs. Receptors originate from a woman younger than 30 in good health and CMV-seropositive.

The chain carries TRBV30 and TRBJ2-7, with a possible D match to TRBD1 (5 bases). V was clipped by 2 bases and J by 1 base, with 9 bases between them. CDR1 and CDR2 from the germline V gene are GTSNPN and SVGIG (reference sequence). The CDR3 spans 13 residues. The CDR3 loop reads CAWSRGSSYEQYF. Here the CDR3 DNA reads TGTGCCTGGAGTAGGGGATCGTCCTACGAGCAGTACTTC.

This clone was recorded only once. This chain joins TRBV29-1 and TRBJ1-1; 10 bases agree with TRBD1. Germline V gene sequence: CDR1 SQVTM, CDR2 ANQGSEA. The CDR3 spans 12 residues. V trimming: 6 bases; J trimming: 11 bases; junction bases outside the gene matches: 9. CDR3 nucleotide sequence: TGCAGCGTCCCCCTGGGACAGGGGATTGCTTTCTTT. Translating it yields CSVPLGQGIAFF.

This chain connects TRBV7-8 to TRBJ2-1; D perhaps matches TRBD1 (7 bases). The V and J ends lost 5 bases and 5 bases respectively, with 19 bases between them. This CDR3 is built from 16 residues. Looked up from germline, CDR1 is SGHVS and CDR2 is FQNEAQ. The CDR3 here is CASSQGGASLNNEQFF. The CDR3 nucleotides read TGTGCCAGCAGCCAGGGGGGCGCGTCTCTGAACAATGAGCAGTTCTTC.

This clone turned up a few times. CDR3 sequence reads: CASIPSGVVNTEAFF. Here the CDR3 DNA reads TGTGCCAGCATCCCCTCCGGGGTCGTGAACACTGAAGCTTTCTTT. V is TRBV7-9 and J is TRBJ1-1; D is uncertain. Germline values: CDR1 SEHNR, CDR2 FQNEAQ (reference sequence). V dropped 7 bases and J dropped 0 bases, with 15 bases sitting between them. The CDR3 contains 15 residues.

V and J are TRBV28 and TRBJ2-1; 7 positions match TRBD1. This CDR3 spans 13 amino acids. Germline CDR1 reads MDHEN; CDR2 reads SYDVKM. V was pared by 5 bases and J by 4 bases, with 2 bases of the junction left unmatched. Here the CDR3 reads CASSGTAYNEQFF. The CDR3 nucleotides read TGTGCCAGCAGTGGGACAGCTTACAATGAGCAGTTCTTC.

The CDR3 loop reads CASSPGRTGPQETQYF. The DNA for the CDR3 is TGTGCCAGCAGCCCGGGCCGGACAGGGCCACAAGAGACCCAGTACTTC. This chain connects TRBV7-3 to TRBJ2-5; TRBD1 matches at 8 bases. CDR1 is SGHTA, CDR2 FQGTGA, per germline. This CDR3 is built from 16 residues. Trimming cost V 5 bases and J 2 bases; bases outside gene matches: 10. Combining the CDR3 with reference TRBV7-3 and TRBJ2-5 gives the whole variable domain GAGVSQTPSNKVTEKGKYVELRCDPISGHTALYWYRQSLGQGPEFLIYFQGTGAADDSGLPNDRFFAVRPEGSVSTLKIQRTERGDSAVYLCASSPGRTGPQETQYFGPGTRLLVL.

This sequence joins TRBV7-9 and TRBJ1-3; 7 bases line up with TRBD1. CDR3 size: 14 residues. Germline V gene data show CDR1 as SEHNR and CDR2 as FQNEAQ (reference sequence). V dropped 5 bases and J dropped 3; count of bases not matched to a gene: 4. CDR3: CASSATGNGNTIYF. CDR3 DNA: TGTGCCAGCAGCGCGACAGGGAATGGAAACACCATATATTTT.

V gene TRBV27 combines with J gene TRBJ2-3; D not resolved. This CDR3 has 16 amino acids. V lost 2 bases and J lost 2, with 14 bases in between. In germline, CDR1 is MNHEY, CDR2 SMNVEV (reference sequence). CDR3 DNA: TGTGCCAGCAGTTTAGACCGGTGGGCCAACACAGATACGCAGTATTTT. Its translation is CASSLDRWANTDTQYF.

This chain uses TRBV19 with TRBJ2-7, with 8 positions matching TRBD2. The CDR3 sequence is 15 residues long. Per the germline V gene, CDR1 is LNHDA and CDR2 is SQIVND (reference sequence). V shed 6 bases, J shed 5 bases, and the junction held 12 bases outside the gene matches. CDR3 sequence reads: CASRARWLAGDEQYF. The CDR3 DNA follows: TGTGCCAGTAGAGCGCGGTGGCTAGCGGGTGACGAGCAGTACTTC.

The rearrangement joins TRBV7-6 to TRBJ2-3; 14 bases are shared with TRBD2. The CDR3 is 15 amino acids. The germline CDR1 and CDR2 sequences are SGHVS and FNYEAQ. J was trimmed by 6 bases and V by 5 bases; bases with no gene match: 4. The CDR3 here is CASSQTSGGADTQYF. The CDR3 DNA is TGTGCCAGCAGCCAGACTAGCGGGGGGGCTGATACGCAGTATTTT.

CDR3 nucleotide sequence: TGTGCCAGCAGCTTAGCGGGTAGCTCCTACAATGAGCAGTTCTTC. Its protein product is CASSLAGSSYNEQFF. V and J are TRBV5-8 and TRBJ2-1; D is perhaps TRBD2 (6 bases). This CDR3 spans 15 amino acids. Germline loops: CDR1 SGHTS, CDR2 YDEGEE. Deletions cut 2 bases from V and 0 bases from J, with 9 bases between.

The rearrangement links TRBV5-1 to TRBJ1-4; possible D gene TRBD1, 5 bases. V lost 2 bases and J lost 7, with 21 bases in between. The CDR3 totals 17 residues. Germline CDR1 is SGHRS and CDR2 is YFSETQ. The CDR3, as DNA: TGCGCCAGCAGCTTCCGGGCCTCCGGGACTGTCGGTGAAAAACTGTTTTTT. Encoded protein: CASSFRASGTVGEKLFF.

This chain uses TRBV6-5 with TRBJ2-7, with a weak D call TRBD1 (5 bases). The CDR3 runs to 14 residues. V was cut by 0 bases and J by 4 bases, with 10 bases left in between. Germline lookup yields CDR1 MNHEY and CDR2 SVGAGI. CDR3 bases: TGTGCCAGCAGTTACTCCGGCAGGGCGTACGAGCAGTACTTC. Translating it yields CASSYSGRAYEQYF.

J is TRBJ2-4 and V is TRBV4-1, with D perhaps matching TRBD2 (6 bases). Trimming pared 4 bases from V and 6 bases from J, leaving 16 bases between. The CDR3 covers 15 residues. Germline CDR1 reads MGHRA; CDR2 reads YSYEKL. The CDR3 DNA follows: TGCGCCAGCAGCCGGGCAGGGACGGAGGGAAACATTCAGTACTTC. Amino acids: CASSRAGTEGNIQYF.

J is TRBJ1-1 and V is TRBV15; no firm D call. This CDR3 has 12 amino acids. Looked up from germline, CDR1 is LNHNV and CDR2 is YYDKDF (reference sequence). The V and J ends lost 2 bases and 11 bases respectively, with 12 bases between them. The CDR3 here is CATSRPGRMAFF. The DNA for the CDR3 is TGTGCCACCAGCAGACCGGGGAGGATGGCTTTCTTT.

The chain combines TRBV29-1 with TRBJ2-7; D uncertain. The ends were cut back, 0 bases at V and 3 bases at J, with 3 bases in the middle. Germline CDR1 and CDR2: SQVTM and ANQGSEA. CDR3 length equals 11 residues. CDR3 amino acids: CSVEDYYEQYF. The CDR3 bases are TGCAGCGTTGAAGATTACTACGAGCAGTACTTC.

The V call is TRBV29-1, the J call TRBJ2-5, with TRBD2 matching over 8 bases. The assigned J gene may be wrong: the sequence end matches TRBJ2-7 better. The germline V gene encodes CDR1 SQVTM and CDR2 ANQGSEA. The CDR3 is 13 residues long. CDR3 amino acids: CSFSPGGAYEQYF. The CDR3 nucleotides are TGCAGCTTCTCTCCGGGGGGGGCCTACGAGCAGTACTTC.

With regard to this clone: The junction does not match germline at one end; this may be a read error. This sequence joins TRBV19 and TRBJ1-6; 9 bases are shared with TRBD1. CDR1 and CDR2 from the germline V gene are LNHDA and SQIVND (reference sequence). There are 14 residues in the CDR3. The CDR3 protein is CASSTGGYKSPLHF. CDR3 DNA sequence: TGTGCCAGTTCGACAGGGGGTTATAAATCACCCCTCCACTTT.

The rearrangement joins TRBV27 to TRBJ1-4, with D possibly TRBD1 on 5 matching bases. The CDR3 loop spans 17 amino acids. Germline V gene data show CDR1 as MNHEY and CDR2 as SMNVEV (reference sequence). Trimming cost V 1 base and J 2 bases, with 14 bases left between them. The CDR3 region has the DNA TGTGCCAGCAGTTTATACCCCCCACGGGGGACTAATGAAAAACTGTTTTTT. As protein: CASSLYPPRGTNEKLFF.

The chain is built from TRBV7-9 and TRBJ2-7, with 9 nucleotides matching TRBD1. Looked up from germline, CDR1 is SEHNR and CDR2 is FQNEAQ (reference sequence). Trimming at V came to 5 bases and at J to 2 bases, leaving 16 bases not matched to a gene. The CDR3 is made up of 18 amino acids. CDR3 nucleotides: TGTGCCAGCAGCACCACCTACAAGAGGACAGGGGACCCCTACGAGCAGTACTTC. Translation: CASSTTYKRTGDPYEQYF. The full variable domain, in which reference TRBV7-9 and TRBJ2-7 provide the parts outside the CDR3, is DTGVSQNPRHKITKRGQNVTFRCDPISEHNRLYWYRQTLGQGPEFLTYFQNEAQLEKSRLLSDRFSAERPKGSFSTLEIQRTEQGDSAMYLCASSTTYKRTGDPYEQYFGPGTRLTVT.

This chain connects TRBV18 to TRBJ1-4, with TRBD1 matching 7 bases. CDR1 KGHSH and CDR2 LQKENI come from the germline V gene. With 1 base clipped from V and 0 bases from J, the junction kept 5 bases outside the gene matches. This CDR3 is built from 17 residues. Here the CDR3 reads CASSPLQGIATNEKLFF. DNA of the CDR3: TGTGCCAGCTCACCACTACAGGGGATAGCAACTAATGAAAAACTGTTTTTT. Full variable domain (remainder filled in from reference TRBV18 and TRBJ1-4): NAGVMQNPRHLVRRRGQEARLRCSPMKGHSHVYWYRQLPEEGLKFMVYLQKENIIDESGMPKERFSAEFPKEGPSILRIQQVVRGDSAAYFCASSPLQGIATNEKLFFGSGTQLSVL.

V is TRBV28 and J is TRBJ1-1; D might be TRBD1 (6 bases). This CDR3 contains 15 residues. Trimming shortened V by 4 bases and J by 2 bases, and 14 bases separated the two germline ends. Germline-derived CDR1 and CDR2 are MDHEN and SYDVKM. The CDR3 DNA sequence: TGTGCCAGCAGTTCCGCGGGGGGCTATAACACTGAAGCTTTCTTT. Protein sequence: CASSSAGGYNTEAFF.

The J gene is TRBJ1-1, the V gene TRBV28; 8 nucleotides line up with TRBD1. Germline V gives CDR1 MDHEN, CDR2 SYDVKM. The CDR3 consists of 15 residues. Trimming removed 7 bases from V and 11 bases from J; junction bases left unmatched: 18. For the CDR3, the DNA is TGTGCCAGCACCGCCACAGGGGGGAGTTTAGGTGGGGCTTTCTTT. It codes for CASTATGGSLGGAFF. Together with reference TRBV28 and TRBJ1-1, the CDR3 gives the full variable domain: DVKVTQSSRYLVKRTGEKVFLECVQDMDHENMFWYRQDPGLGLRLIYFSYDVKMKEKGDIPEGYSVSREKKERFSLILESASTNQTSMYLCASTATGGSLGGAFFGQGTRLTVV.